The clone carrying this T cell receptor beta chain was seen more than once but under ten times. The CDR3 runs 13 residues. V was trimmed by 6 bases and J by 5 bases, leaving 13 bases between them. It was with unique molecular identifiers that the TCRbeta library was prepared. TCRdb itself ran the PCR reads through MiXCR, one entry per CDR3 protein. The sample holds around 250,000 distinct CDR3 sequences, about 10% seen once. This record belongs to a study of T-cell reconstitution after alpha-beta-depleted transplantation in children. The sequence came from a human donor who donated a stem cell graft to a child with SCID. The material sequenced was PBMCs from the stem cell graft donor, taken from the stem cell graft. The rearrangement joins TRBV12-3 or TRBV12-4 to TRBJ2-5; D possibly uses TRBD1 or TRBD2 (5 bases each). CDR3 protein: CASSQGSGETQYF. DNA for the CDR3: TGTGCCAGCAGCCAGGGTTCGGGGGAGACCCAGTACTTC.